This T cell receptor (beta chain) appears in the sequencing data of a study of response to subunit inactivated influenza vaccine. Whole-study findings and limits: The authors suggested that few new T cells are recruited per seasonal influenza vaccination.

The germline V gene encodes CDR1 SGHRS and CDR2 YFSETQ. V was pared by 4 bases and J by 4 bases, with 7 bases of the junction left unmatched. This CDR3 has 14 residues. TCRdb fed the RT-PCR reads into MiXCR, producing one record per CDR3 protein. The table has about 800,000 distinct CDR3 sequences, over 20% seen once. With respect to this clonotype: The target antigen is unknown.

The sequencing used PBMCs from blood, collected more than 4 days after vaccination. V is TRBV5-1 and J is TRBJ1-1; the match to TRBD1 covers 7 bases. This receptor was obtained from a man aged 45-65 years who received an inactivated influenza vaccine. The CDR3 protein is CASSDGDRATEAFF. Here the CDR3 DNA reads TGCGCCAGCAGCGACGGCGACAGGGCCACTGAAGCTTTCTTT.